The rows below give T cell receptor beta chains drawn from one sample of a study of yellow fever vaccine responses in identical twins. TCRdb processed the RT-PCR reads anew with MiXCR; each CDR3 protein has one entry. The sample includes 12,000 or so distinct CDR3 sequences, roughly 86% of them seen just once. This sample comprised T cells from blood (PBMCs), unsorted or a sorted subset (not recorded which), obtained before or after yellow fever vaccination (not recorded which). The receptors stem from a woman under 30 who received the yellow fever vaccine. Both conserved end residues are part of each CDR3. Only part of the rows carry a size: once, few, many, or a class if the clone is expanded.

V gene	CDR3 length	J gene	clone size	CDR3 protein
TRBV7-8	14	TRBJ2-4	-	CASRQAGGGNIQYF
TRBV11-3	15	TRBJ1-1	-	CASSSDGFMNTEAFF
TRBV13	13	TRBJ2-7	-	CASSWGSTYEQYF
TRBV18	13	TRBJ2-3	once	CASSPGVADTQYF
TRBV18	11	TRBJ2-1	-	CASSPLNEQFF
TRBV5-1	15	TRBJ2-7	once	CASSLQAGGNHEQYF
TRBV7-9	13	TRBJ2-7	-	CASSFSQIYEQYF
TRBV13	13	TRBJ2-7	-	CASARQGSYEQYF
TRBV29-1	12	TRBJ2-2	-	CSVDSNTGELFF
TRBV29-1	12	TRBJ2-5	-	CSVEPSQETQYF
TRBV21-1	14	TRBJ1-4	-	CASSKNGQGEKLFF
TRBV15	14	TRBJ1-4	-	CATSRGGADEKLFF
TRBV3-1	16	TRBJ2-5	-	CASSQVGDRGKETQYF
TRBV3-1	15	TRBJ2-7	-	CASSHGLAGGGKQYF
TRBV5-4	14	TRBJ2-2	-	CASAVRVNTGELFF
TRBV20-1	10	TRBJ2-5	once	CSAPFGPQYF
TRBV29-1	12	TRBJ2-1	-	CSVRPGVPEQFF
TRBV11-3	11	TRBJ2-1	-	CASSSEYEQFF
TRBV14	16	TRBJ2-7	-	CASSREGALSSYEQYF
TRBV11-1	15	TRBJ1-3	-	CASSSTPGTGNTIYF
TRBV6-5	15	TRBJ2-3	-	CASSYSKIATDTQYF
TRBV18	15	TRBJ2-7	-	CASSPPTGAIYEQYF
TRBV6-2/TRBV6-3	14	TRBJ2-1	-	CASSYGDSYNEQFF
TRBV5-1	14	TRBJ1-1	-	CASSLYGRNTEAFF
TRBV28	13	TRBJ2-1	few	CASSFRLSIEQFF
TRBV11-1	13	TRBJ2-3	-	CASSNRDGDTQYF
TRBV11-1	12	TRBJ1-2	-	CASRRDNYGYTF
TRBV19	15	TRBJ2-7	-	CASSIMGTGFHEQYF
TRBV7-9	13	TRBJ2-7	-	CASSPSDRYEQYF
TRBV27	13	TRBJ2-4	-	CASSLGRGNIQYF
TRBV11-3	14	TRBJ2-7	-	CASSLGRGRYEQYF
TRBV6-2/TRBV6-3	13	TRBJ1-1	-	CASSQSGGLEAFF
TRBV19	10	TRBJ1-2	once	CATGNYGYTF
TRBV11-2	16	TRBJ2-7	-	CASSPIPLADSYEQYF
TRBV20-1	13	TRBJ2-2	-	CSTLSRDTGELFF
TRBV28	17	TRBJ1-2	once	CASSLRTGGISHYGYTF
TRBV11-1	16	TRBJ2-7	-	CASSLPRTGGSYEQYF
TRBV11-3	17	TRBJ2-3	-	CASSLSGLAFSTDTQYF
TRBV19	12	TRBJ2-2	-	CASSIITGELFF
TRBV18	16	TRBJ1-1	-	CASQLQTGLSNTEAFF
TRBV23-1	17	TRBJ2-1	once	CASSQWSRARSYNEQFF
TRBV29-1	11	TRBJ2-7	-	CSAIQGYEQYF
TRBV4-1	15	TRBJ2-1	-	CASSQEGQGYNEQFF
TRBV5-6	17	TRBJ2-1	-	CASSLWGQPTTYNEQFF
TRBV15	16	TRBJ2-3	few	CATSGRLAGRTDTQYF
TRBV3-1	12	TRBJ2-3	-	CASSPTTDTQYF
TRBV11-1	15	TRBJ2-7	-	CASSFPPTNLYEQYF
TRBV4-1	14	TRBJ1-1	few	CASSQGPENTEAFF
TRBV11-3	16	TRBJ2-7	-	CASSLGGGSGGYEQYF